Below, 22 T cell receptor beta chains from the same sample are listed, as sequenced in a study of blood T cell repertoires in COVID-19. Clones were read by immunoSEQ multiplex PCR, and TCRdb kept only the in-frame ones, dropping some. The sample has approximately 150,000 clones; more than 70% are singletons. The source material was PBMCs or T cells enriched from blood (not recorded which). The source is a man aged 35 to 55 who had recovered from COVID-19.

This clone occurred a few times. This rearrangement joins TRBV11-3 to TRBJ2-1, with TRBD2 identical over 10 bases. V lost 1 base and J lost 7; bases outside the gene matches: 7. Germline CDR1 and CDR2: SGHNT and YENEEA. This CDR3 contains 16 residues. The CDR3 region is CASSLVTTSGVNEQFF. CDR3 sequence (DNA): TGTGCCAGCAGCTTAGTTACTACTAGCGGGGTAAATGAGCAGTTCTTC.

Here the CDR3 reads CASSPFGRFGAPNTEAFF. The CDR3 DNA sequence: TGTGCCAGCAGCCCCTTTGGTCGGTTCGGAGCTCCGAACACTGAAGCTTTCTTT. The chain is built from TRBV14 and TRBJ1-1; D ambiguous. The CDR3 runs to 18 residues. The germline CDR1 and CDR2 sequences are SGHDN and FVKESK. The V and J ends lost 4 bases and 1 base respectively, with 22 bases between them. Looking up the rest from reference TRBV14 and TRBJ1-1 gives the full variable domain: EAGVTQFPSHSVIEKGQTVTLRCDPISGHDNLYWYRRVMGKEIKFLLHFVKESKQDESGMPNNRFLAERTGGTYSTLKVQPAELEDSGVYFCASSPFGRFGAPNTEAFFGQGTRLTVV.

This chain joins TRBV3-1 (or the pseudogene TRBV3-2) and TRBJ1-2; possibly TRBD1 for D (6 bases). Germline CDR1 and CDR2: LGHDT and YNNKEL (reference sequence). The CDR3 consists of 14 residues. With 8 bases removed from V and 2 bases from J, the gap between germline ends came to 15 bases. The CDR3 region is CASGRTAQNYGYTF. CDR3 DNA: TGTGCCAGCGGAAGGACAGCGCAGAACTATGGCTACACCTTC.

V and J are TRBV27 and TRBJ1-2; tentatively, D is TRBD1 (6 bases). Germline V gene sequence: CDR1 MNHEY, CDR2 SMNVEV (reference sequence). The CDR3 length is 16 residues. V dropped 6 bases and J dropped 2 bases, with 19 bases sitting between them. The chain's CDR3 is CASRSLGEGGNYGYTF. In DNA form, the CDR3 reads TGTGCCAGCAGAAGTTTGGGGGAGGGGGGAAACTATGGCTACACCTTC.

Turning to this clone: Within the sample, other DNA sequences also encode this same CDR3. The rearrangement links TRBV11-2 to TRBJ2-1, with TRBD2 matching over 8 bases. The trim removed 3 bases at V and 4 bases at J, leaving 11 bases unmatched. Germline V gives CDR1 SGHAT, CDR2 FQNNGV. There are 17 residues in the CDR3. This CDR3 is CASSLGPGLAPYNEQFF. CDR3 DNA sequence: TGTGCCAGCAGCTTGGGACCCGGACTAGCCCCTTACAATGAGCAGTTCTTC.

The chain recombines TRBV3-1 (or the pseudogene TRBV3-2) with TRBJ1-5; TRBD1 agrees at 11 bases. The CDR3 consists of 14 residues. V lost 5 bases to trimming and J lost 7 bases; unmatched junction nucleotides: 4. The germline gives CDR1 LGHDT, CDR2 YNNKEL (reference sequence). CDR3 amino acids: CASSGDRGSQPQHF. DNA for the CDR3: TGTGCCAGCAGCGGGGACAGGGGGAGCCAGCCCCAGCATTTT.

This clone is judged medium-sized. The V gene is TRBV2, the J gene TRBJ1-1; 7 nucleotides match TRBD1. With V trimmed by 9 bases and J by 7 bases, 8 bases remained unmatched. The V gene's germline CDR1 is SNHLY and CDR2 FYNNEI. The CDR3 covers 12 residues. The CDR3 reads CASTSDRVEAFF. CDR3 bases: TGTGCCAGTACCTCAGACAGGGTTGAAGCTTTCTTT. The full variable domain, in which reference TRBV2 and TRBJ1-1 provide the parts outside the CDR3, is EPEVTQTPSHQVTQMGQEVILRCVPISNHLYFYWYRQILGQKVEFLVSFYNNEISEKSEIFDDQFSVERPDGSNFTLKIRSTKLEDSAMYFCASTSDRVEAFFGQGTRLTVV.

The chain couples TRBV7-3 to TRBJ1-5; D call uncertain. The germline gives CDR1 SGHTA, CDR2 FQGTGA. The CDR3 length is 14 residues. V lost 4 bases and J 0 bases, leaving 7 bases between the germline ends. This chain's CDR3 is CASSSQNSNQPQHF. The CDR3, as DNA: TGTGCCAGCAGCTCACAGAATAGCAATCAGCCCCAGCATTTT.

CDR3 bases: TGTGCCAGCAGTTTACTCTCAGCGACCGGGGAGCTGTTTTTT. Its translation: CASSLLSATGELFF. The rearrangement links TRBV27 to TRBJ2-2; the D is unclear. The CDR3 runs to 14 residues. In germline, CDR1 is MNHEY, CDR2 SMNVEV (reference sequence). V was pared by 2 bases and J by 5 bases, with 9 bases between.

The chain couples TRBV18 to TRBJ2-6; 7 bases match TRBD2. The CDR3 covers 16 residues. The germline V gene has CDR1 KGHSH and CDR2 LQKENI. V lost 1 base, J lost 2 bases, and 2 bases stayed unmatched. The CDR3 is CASSPLAGPGANVLTF. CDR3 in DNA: TGTGCCAGCTCACCACTAGCGGGCCCTGGGGCCAACGTCCTGACTTTC.

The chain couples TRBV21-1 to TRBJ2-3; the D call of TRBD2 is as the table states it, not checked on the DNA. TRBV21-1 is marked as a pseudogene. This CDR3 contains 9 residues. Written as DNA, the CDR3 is TGTGCCAGCCTAGTCATTGAGTATTTT. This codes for CASLVIEYF.

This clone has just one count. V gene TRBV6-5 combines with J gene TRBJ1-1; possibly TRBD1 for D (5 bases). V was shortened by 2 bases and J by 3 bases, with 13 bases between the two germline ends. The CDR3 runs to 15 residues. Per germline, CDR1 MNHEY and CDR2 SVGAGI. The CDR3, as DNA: TGTGCCAGCAGTTACCCCGGGACTGCGGACACTGAAGCTTTCTTT. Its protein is CASSYPGTADTEAFF.

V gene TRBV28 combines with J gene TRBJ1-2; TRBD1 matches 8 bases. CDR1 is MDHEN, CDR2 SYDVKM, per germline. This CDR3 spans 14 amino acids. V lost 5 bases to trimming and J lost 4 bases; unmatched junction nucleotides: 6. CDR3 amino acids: CASSPDGTGYGYTF. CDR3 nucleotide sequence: TGTGCCAGCAGTCCCGACGGGACAGGCTATGGCTACACCTTC.

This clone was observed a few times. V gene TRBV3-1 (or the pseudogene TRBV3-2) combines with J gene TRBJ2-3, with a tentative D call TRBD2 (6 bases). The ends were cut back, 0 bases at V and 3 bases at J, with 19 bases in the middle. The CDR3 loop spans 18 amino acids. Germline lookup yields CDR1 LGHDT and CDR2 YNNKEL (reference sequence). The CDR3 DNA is TGTGCCAGCAGCCAAGAATTGTGGCAGGGAGGTTTTACAGATACGCAGTATTTT. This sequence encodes CASSQELWQGGFTDTQYF.

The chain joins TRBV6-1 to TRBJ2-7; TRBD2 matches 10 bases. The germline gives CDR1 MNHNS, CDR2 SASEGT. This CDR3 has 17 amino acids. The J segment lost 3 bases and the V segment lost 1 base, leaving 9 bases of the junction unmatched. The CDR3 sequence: CASSEGLAGYQHYEQYV. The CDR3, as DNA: TGTGCCAGCAGTGAAGGACTAGCGGGCTACCAACACTACGAGCAGTACGTC.

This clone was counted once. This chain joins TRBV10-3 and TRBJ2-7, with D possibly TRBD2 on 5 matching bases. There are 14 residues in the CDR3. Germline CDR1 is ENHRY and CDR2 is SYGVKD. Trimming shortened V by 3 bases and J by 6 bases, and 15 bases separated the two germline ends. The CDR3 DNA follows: TGTGCCATCAGTGATTTGGGTCAACGGGGCGAGCAGTACTTC. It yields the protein CAISDLGQRGEQYF.

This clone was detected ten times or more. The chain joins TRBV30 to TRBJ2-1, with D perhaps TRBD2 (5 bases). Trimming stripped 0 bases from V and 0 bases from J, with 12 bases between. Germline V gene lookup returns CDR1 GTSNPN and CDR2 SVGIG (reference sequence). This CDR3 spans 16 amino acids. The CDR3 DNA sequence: TGTGCCTGGAGTGTACGCGGGCTCAGCTCCTACAATGAGCAGTTCTTC. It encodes CAWSVRGLSSYNEQFF. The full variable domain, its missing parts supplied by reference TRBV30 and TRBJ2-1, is SQTIHQWPATLVQPVGSPLSLECTVEGTSNPNLYWYRQAAGRGLQLLFYSVGIGQISSEVPQNLSASRPQDRQFILSSKKLLLSDSGFYLCAWSVRGLSSYNEQFFGPGTRLTVL.

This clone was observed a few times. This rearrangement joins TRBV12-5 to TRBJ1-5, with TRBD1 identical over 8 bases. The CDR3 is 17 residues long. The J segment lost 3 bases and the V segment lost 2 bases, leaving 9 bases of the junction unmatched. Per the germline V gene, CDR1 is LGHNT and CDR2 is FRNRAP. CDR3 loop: CASGLRTGSINNQPQHF. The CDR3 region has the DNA TGTGCTAGTGGTTTGCGGACAGGGTCAATAAACAATCAGCCCCAGCATTTT.

The CDR3 nucleotides read TGTGCCAGCAGCCCCGGACAGGGGGCTCGAGAGCAGTTCTTC. This encodes CASSPGQGAREQFF. The chain employs TRBV7-2 and TRBJ2-1, with TRBD1 matching over 11 bases. The CDR3 is made up of 14 amino acids. The germline CDR1 and CDR2 sequences are SGHTA and FQGNSA. Trimming removed 5 bases from V and 10 bases from J; junction bases left unmatched: 7. The variable domain in full, with the rest retrieved from reference TRBV7-2 and TRBJ2-1, is GAGVSQSPSNKVTEKGKDVELRCDPISGHTALYWYRQSLGQGLEFLIYFQGNSAPDKSGLPSDRFSAERTGGSVSTLTIQRTQQEDSAVYLCASSPGQGAREQFFGPGTRLTVL.

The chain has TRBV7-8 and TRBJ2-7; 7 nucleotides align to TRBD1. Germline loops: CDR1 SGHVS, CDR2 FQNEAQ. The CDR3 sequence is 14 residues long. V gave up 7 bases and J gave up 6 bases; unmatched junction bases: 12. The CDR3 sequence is CASTNRGPHLEQYF. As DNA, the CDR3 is TGTGCCAGCACCAACAGGGGCCCCCATCTCGAGCAGTACTTC.

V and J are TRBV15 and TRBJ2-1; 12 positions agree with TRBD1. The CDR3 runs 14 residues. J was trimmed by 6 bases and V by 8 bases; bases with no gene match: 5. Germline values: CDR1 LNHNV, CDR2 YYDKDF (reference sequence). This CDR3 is CATDRDRGLNEQFF. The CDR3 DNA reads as TGTGCCACCGATCGGGACAGGGGGCTCAATGAGCAGTTCTTC.

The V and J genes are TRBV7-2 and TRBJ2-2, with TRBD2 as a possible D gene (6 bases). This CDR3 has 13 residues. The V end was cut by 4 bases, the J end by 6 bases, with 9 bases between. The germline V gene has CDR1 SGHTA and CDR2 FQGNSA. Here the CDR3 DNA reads TGTGCCAGCAGCTGGAGGGGTCCCGGGGAGCTGTTTTTT. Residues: CASSWRGPGELFF.